Below, one T cell receptor (beta chain) is given with its context. Its antigen is not identified. For each subset, genomic DNA was distributed in equal portions over several immunoSEQ plates. In replicate PCRs of sorted subsets, roughly 190 ng DNA, roughly 31,000 T cell genomes, was used. Sequenced by immunoSEQ multiplex PCR; TCRdb stores in-frame clones only, minus some. The repertoire holds over 2 million clones, with less than 95% as singletons. Selected positively for CCR7 and CD45RO-negative, naive CD8 cells excluded terminally differentiated effector memory CD45RA+ cells. The data stem from a study of shared clonotypes between healthy human individuals. Study details: The donors, two women and three men, were aged 18 to 49. Study observations and caveats: Shared clonotypes: about 5% naive CD4, roughly 3.8% naive CD8, under 2.5% memory CD4, 0.35% to 0.5% memory CD8.

Sequenced sample: naive CD8+ T cells sorted from blood. This receptor was obtained from a man between 18 and 29 years old in good health.

CDR3 coding DNA: TGTGCCAGCAGCCCCCCGGGACAGCAATACTACGAGCAGTACTTC. This encodes CASSPPGQQYYEQYF. J is TRBJ2-7 and V is TRBV7-8; 7 bases fit TRBD1. V shed 5 bases, J shed 3 bases, and the junction held 10 bases outside the gene matches. This CDR3 region has 15 residues. Germline CDR1 is SGHVS and CDR2 is FQNEAQ.